The rows below give T cell receptor beta chains drawn from one sample of a study of blood T cells in healthy people across ages. TCRdb independently ran MiXCR on the 5' RACE reads; one entry per CDR3 protein. There are approximately 800,000 distinct CDR3 sequences in the sample; around 68% occur only once, and roughly 26% lies in the top ten. Sequencing input: blood. All receptors derive from a man aged 25 to 45 in good health. CDR3s include the opening cysteine and the closing phenylalanine or tryptophan. The order of the fields is V gene, CDR3 length, J gene, D gene, clone size, CDR3 protein, CDR3 DNA. D genes are given only for firm matches. The size of a clone is reported for some rows only, either as once, few or many, or as a class for expanded clones.

v_call: TRBV7-9; cdr3_length: 11; j_call: TRBJ1-2; d_call: .; clone_size: few; cdr3_aa: CASSTQYGYTF; cdr3_nt: TGTGCCAGCAGCACTCAATATGGCTACACCTTC
v_call: TRBV29-1; cdr3_length: 12; j_call: TRBJ1-4; d_call: .; clone_size: once; cdr3_aa: CSVRDDGEKLFF; cdr3_nt: TGCAGCGTCCGGGACGATGGCGAAAAACTGTTTTTT
v_call: TRBV28; cdr3_length: 18; j_call: TRBJ2-7; d_call: TRBD2; clone_size: .; cdr3_aa: CASSLPTAGLAGSYEQYF; cdr3_nt: TGTGCCAGCAGTTTACCTACCGCCGGACTAGCGGGGTCCTACGAGCAGTACTTC
v_call: TRBV6-5; cdr3_length: 14; j_call: TRBJ2-5; d_call: .; clone_size: .; cdr3_aa: CASSYKGGPDEQYF; cdr3_nt: TGTGCCAGCAGTTACAAGGGCGGTCCGGATGAGCAGTACTTC
v_call: TRBV11-2; cdr3_length: 14; j_call: TRBJ2-3; d_call: .; clone_size: .; cdr3_aa: CASRMAFRTDTQYF; cdr3_nt: TGTGCCAGCAGAATGGCCTTTCGCACAGATACGCAGTATTTT
v_call: TRBV4-3; cdr3_length: 15; j_call: TRBJ1-4; d_call: .; clone_size: many; cdr3_aa: CASSQEARENEKLFF; cdr3_nt: TGCGCCAGCAGCCAAGAAGCCAGGGAAAACGAAAAACTGTTTTTT
v_call: TRBV25-1; cdr3_length: 14; j_call: TRBJ1-5; d_call: .; clone_size: few; cdr3_aa: CASSAGISNQPQHF; cdr3_nt: TGTGCCAGCAGTGCGGGAATATCGAATCAGCCCCAGCATTTT
v_call: TRBV2; cdr3_length: 15; j_call: TRBJ1-2; d_call: TRBD1; clone_size: .; cdr3_aa: CASSEAGDSNYGYTF; cdr3_nt: TGTGCCAGCAGTGAAGCGGGGGACAGTAACTATGGCTACACCTTC
v_call: TRBV12-3/TRBV12-4; cdr3_length: 13; j_call: TRBJ2-7; d_call: .; clone_size: .; cdr3_aa: CASSDKGSGEQYF; cdr3_nt: TGTGCCAGCAGTGACAAGGGCTCGGGGGAGCAGTACTTC
v_call: TRBV9; cdr3_length: 12; j_call: TRBJ1-2; d_call: .; clone_size: .; cdr3_aa: CASSVGTHGYTF; cdr3_nt: TGTGCCAGCAGTGTAGGGACACATGGCTACACCTTC
v_call: TRBV4-2; cdr3_length: 14; j_call: TRBJ1-2; d_call: TRBD1; clone_size: .; cdr3_aa: CASSQPGTGGGYTF; cdr3_nt: TGTGCCAGCAGCCAACCAGGGACAGGGGGAGGCTACACCTTC
v_call: TRBV6-6; cdr3_length: 16; j_call: TRBJ2-3; d_call: TRBD2; clone_size: .; cdr3_aa: CASSHRTSGDEDTRYF; cdr3_nt: TGTGCCAGCAGTCACCGGACTAGCGGGGACGAAGATACGCGGTATTTT
v_call: TRBV28; cdr3_length: 13; j_call: TRBJ2-1; d_call: .; clone_size: .; cdr3_aa: CASGPDKSDEQFF; cdr3_nt: TGTGCCAGCGGCCCAGACAAGTCAGACGAGCAGTTCTTC
v_call: TRBV5-1; cdr3_length: 15; j_call: TRBJ2-1; d_call: .; clone_size: .; cdr3_aa: CASRLGGTSYNEQFF; cdr3_nt: TGCGCCAGCAGATTGGGGGGAACCTCCTACAATGAGCAGTTCTTC
v_call: TRBV29-1; cdr3_length: 12; j_call: TRBJ2-2; d_call: TRBD2; clone_size: few; cdr3_aa: CSGGLAGGQLFF; cdr3_nt: TGCAGCGGGGGACTAGCGGGGGGCCAGCTGTTTTTT
v_call: TRBV5-1; cdr3_length: 13; j_call: TRBJ2-1; d_call: .; clone_size: once; cdr3_aa: CASRDAGYNEQFF; cdr3_nt: TGCGCCAGCCGGGACGCGGGATACAATGAGCAGTTCTTC
v_call: TRBV20-1; cdr3_length: 15; j_call: TRBJ2-5; d_call: TRBD1; clone_size: .; cdr3_aa: CSARPGTGGLETQYF; cdr3_nt: TGCAGTGCTCGCCCCGGGACAGGGGGTTTAGAGACCCAGTACTTC
v_call: TRBV29-1; cdr3_length: 13; j_call: TRBJ2-1; d_call: .; clone_size: .; cdr3_aa: CSGIATSYNEQFF; cdr3_nt: TGCAGCGGAATAGCGACCTCCTACAATGAGCAGTTCTTC
v_call: TRBV6-5; cdr3_length: 15; j_call: TRBJ2-7; d_call: .; clone_size: .; cdr3_aa: CASSYSALNSYEQYF; cdr3_nt: TGTGCCAGCAGTTACTCGGCACTAAACTCCTACGAGCAGTACTTC
v_call: TRBV7-8; cdr3_length: 15; j_call: TRBJ2-5; d_call: .; clone_size: few; cdr3_aa: CASSKGNLPQETQYF; cdr3_nt: TGTGCCAGCAGCAAAGGGAACCTGCCCCAAGAGACCCAGTACTTC
v_call: TRBV20-1; cdr3_length: 13; j_call: TRBJ2-5; d_call: .; clone_size: .; cdr3_aa: CSARTRLPGTQYF; cdr3_nt: TGCAGTGCTCGGACCAGACTGCCAGGGACCCAGTACTTC
v_call: TRBV7-9; cdr3_length: 14; j_call: TRBJ2-7; d_call: TRBD2; clone_size: .; cdr3_aa: CASSPLAAFYEQYF; cdr3_nt: TGTGCCAGCAGCCCCCTAGCGGCGTTCTACGAGCAGTACTTC
v_call: TRBV4-1; cdr3_length: 15; j_call: TRBJ2-7; d_call: .; clone_size: few; cdr3_aa: CASSQGQRGSYEQYF; cdr3_nt: TGCGCCAGCAGCCAAGGACAGCGAGGCTCCTACGAGCAGTACTTC